This T cell receptor beta chain stems from a study of post-analysis software for immune sequencing data. Unique molecular identifiers had been added to the TCR beta cDNA libraries. Researchers reported approximately 500,000 cDNA molecules coming from approximately 0.95 to 9.8 million T cells. TCRdb passed the PCR reads through MiXCR, listing each CDR3 protein once. This sample yields 380,000 or so distinct CDR3 sequences, of which 30% to 45% are seen a single time; roughly 12% belongs to the top ten. The V gene end was trimmed by 6 bases and the J gene end by 9 bases; junction bases not matched to a gene: 2. The CDR3 is 13 residues long. As for this clonotype: What it binds is not known.

Study-wide points: Batch-matched samples strongly co-clustered by F measure. Five or six TRBV segments were significantly more frequent in patients than in controls. TRBV5-6, TRBV5-1 and TRBV20-1 were among these segments.

The sequence derives from a girl under 18 with multiple sclerosis. V gene TRBV12-3 or TRBV12-4 combines with J gene TRBJ1-6, with 10 bases matching TRBD1. The material sequenced was blood. The CDR3 nucleotides read TGTGCCAGCAGCCGGGACAGGGGTTCACCCCTCCACTTT. This encodes CASSRDRGSPLHF.